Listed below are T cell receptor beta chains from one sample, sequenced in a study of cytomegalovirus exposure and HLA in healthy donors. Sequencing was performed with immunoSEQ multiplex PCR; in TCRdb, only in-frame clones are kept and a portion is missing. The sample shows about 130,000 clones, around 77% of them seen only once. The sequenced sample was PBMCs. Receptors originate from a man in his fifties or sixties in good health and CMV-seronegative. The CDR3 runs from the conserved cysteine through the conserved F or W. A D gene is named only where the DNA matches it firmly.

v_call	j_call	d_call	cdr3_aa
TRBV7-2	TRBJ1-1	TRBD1	CASSSGTAAEAFF
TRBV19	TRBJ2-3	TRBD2	CASSITSGVTDTQYF
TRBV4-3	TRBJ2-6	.	CASSQEWETGANVLTF
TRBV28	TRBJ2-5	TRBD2	CASSFPGLAKETQYF
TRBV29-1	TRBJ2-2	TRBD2	CSVWGGAGELFF
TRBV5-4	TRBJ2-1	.	CASSLASGSDNEQFF
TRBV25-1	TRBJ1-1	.	CASIAGGARTEAFF
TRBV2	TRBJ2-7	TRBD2	CASSGTSGNYEQYF
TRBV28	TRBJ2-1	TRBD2	CASSLLAGGIYNEQFF
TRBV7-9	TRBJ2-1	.	CASSLSNEQFF
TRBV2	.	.	CASSGGVGGYEQYF
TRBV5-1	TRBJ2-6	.	CASSPGEGSGANVLTF
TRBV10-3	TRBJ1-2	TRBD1	CAISEYRGPNYGYTF
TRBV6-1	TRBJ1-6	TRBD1	CASSEGDRNNSPLHF
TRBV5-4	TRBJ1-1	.	CASSLPRGRGNTEAFF
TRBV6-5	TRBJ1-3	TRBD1	CASSPGTGPGNTIYF
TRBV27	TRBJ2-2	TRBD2	CASSLFAGENTGELFF
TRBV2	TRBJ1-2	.	CASSLDSKYGYTF
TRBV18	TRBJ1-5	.	CASSPPGLQGQPQHF
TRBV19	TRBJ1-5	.	CASSNRGGHGNQPQHF
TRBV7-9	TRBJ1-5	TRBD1	CASSSGTGVQPQHF
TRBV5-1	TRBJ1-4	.	CASSEGDSAGEKLFF
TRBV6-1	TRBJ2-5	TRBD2	CASSASGYQETQYF
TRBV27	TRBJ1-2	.	CASSLSGGLGYGYTF
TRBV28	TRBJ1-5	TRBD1	CASRDRVYSNQPQHF
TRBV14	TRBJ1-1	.	CASSQELPGQGKAFF
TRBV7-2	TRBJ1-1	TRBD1	CASSQPVRGQIMNTEAFF